Shown below are 4 T cell receptor beta chains from a single sample sequenced in a study of T-cell reconstitution after alpha-beta-depleted transplantation in children. Unique molecular identifiers were used to barcode this TCRbeta library. One entry per CDR3 protein results from TCRdb running MiXCR on the PCR reads. The profile shows 250,000 or so distinct CDR3 sequences, about 24% of them singletons. Sequenced material: PBMCs, mostly from graft donor cells, taken 360 days after TCRalphabeta/CD19-depleted stem cell transplant. The receptors derive from a female patient aged 2-10 years who had a stem cell transplant for congenital amegakaryocytic thrombocytopenia, so the T cells may come from the graft donor.

The rearrangement joins TRBV7-8 to TRBJ2-5; D possibly corresponds to TRBD1 (6 bases). V lost 6 bases, J lost 4 bases, and 24 bases lay in between. The V gene's germline CDR1 is SGHVS and CDR2 FQNEAQ. The CDR3 contains 17 residues. The CDR3 spells CASRNSGAGAAGETQYF. CDR3 coding DNA: TGTGCCAGCAGAAACTCTGGGGCAGGGGCCGCCGGAGAGACCCAGTACTTC. Full variable domain (missing parts from reference TRBV7-8 and TRBJ2-5): GAGVSQSPRYKVAKRGQDVALRCDPISGHVSLFWYQQALGQGPEFLTYFQNEAQLDKSGLPSDRFFAERPEGSVSTLKIQRTQQEDSAVYLCASRNSGAGAAGETQYFGPGTRLLVL.

This clonotype was seen only a few times. The chain joins TRBV4-1 to TRBJ2-5; 9 nucleotides line up with TRBD2. Germline CDR1 is MGHRA and CDR2 is YSYEKL. V dropped 0 bases and J dropped 4; count of bases not matched to a gene: 9. The CDR3 totals 17 residues. The CDR3 DNA reads as TGCGCCAGCAGCCAAGACGAGGCGGGAGGGGGGCGAGAGACCCAGTACTTC. Encoded protein: CASSQDEAGGGRETQYF.

This clonotype turned up a few times. The chain links TRBV12-3 or TRBV12-4 to TRBJ2-5; 8 bases align to TRBD2. The CDR3 runs 14 residues. V lost 3 bases, J lost 9 bases, and 9 bases stayed unmatched. In nucleotides, the CDR3 is TGTGCCAGCAGTTTGACTAGCGCCTATGGGGCCCAGTACTTC. It specifies CASSLTSAYGAQYF.

J is TRBJ1-2 and V is TRBV6-5; possible D gene TRBD1, 6 bases. The CDR3 has 16 residues. The ends were cut back, 3 bases at V and 1 base at J, with 15 bases in the middle. CDR1 is MNHEY and CDR2 is SVGAGI in the germline V gene. The CDR3 loop is CASSYLHRVYNYGYTF. CDR3 DNA sequence: TGTGCCAGCAGTTATTTACACAGGGTTTATAACTATGGCTACACCTTC.